A selection of T cell receptor beta chains follows, all from one sample in a study of T cell repertoires in cytomegalovirus infection. Antigens for these TCRs are unknown. Via MiXCR, TCRdb re-called the reads, giving one row per CDR3 protein. The data contain 230,000 or so distinct CDR3 sequences, 35% to 40% of them singletons. Sequences were derived from CD8+ T cells from cultured PBMCs, sampled from culture after CMV antigen stimulation. The receptors were sampled from a human donor in good health (CMV status not recorded). Some clones in this sample may be carry-over from other donors' samples. CDR3s include the opening cysteine and the closing phenylalanine or tryptophan. D genes are given only for firm matches. Not every row has a clone size; where given, it reads once, few, many or a size class.

abundance: NA
v_gene: TRBV5-1
d_gene: TRBD1
j_gene: TRBJ1-1
CDR3aa: CASSPWTGQGTEAFF
CDR3nt: TGCGCCAGCAGCCCGTGGACAGGGCAGGGCACTGAAGCTTTCTTT

abundance: few
v_gene: TRBV27
d_gene: TRBD1
j_gene: TRBJ2-7
CDR3aa: CASSQGQGFEQYF
CDR3nt: TGTGCCAGCAGTCAGGGACAGGGGTTCGAGCAGTACTTC

abundance: few
v_gene: TRBV20-1
d_gene: TRBD2
j_gene: TRBJ2-2
CDR3aa: CSAQGLAGGRSGELFF
CDR3nt: TGCAGTGCCCAGGGACTAGCGGGAGGGAGGTCCGGGGAGCTGTTTTTT

abundance: NA
v_gene: TRBV12-3/TRBV12-4
d_gene: NA
j_gene: TRBJ1-4
CDR3aa: CASTWGGREKLFF
CDR3nt: TGTGCCAGCACCTGGGGGGGGAGGGAAAAACTGTTTTTT

abundance: NA
v_gene: TRBV7-8
d_gene: TRBD2
j_gene: TRBJ2-3
CDR3aa: CASSFRGRARDTQYF
CDR3nt: TGTGCCAGCAGCTTTCGCGGGAGGGCCCGGGATACGCAGTATTTT

abundance: NA
v_gene: TRBV4-1
d_gene: NA
j_gene: TRBJ2-7
CDR3aa: CASSQGSGPANYEQYF
CDR3nt: TGCGCCAGCAGCCAAGGGTCGGGGCCGGCTAACTACGAGCAGTACTTC

abundance: NA
v_gene: TRBV28
d_gene: NA
j_gene: TRBJ1-5
CDR3aa: CASSDQGNNQPQHF
CDR3nt: TGTGCCAGCAGTGATCAGGGGAACAATCAGCCCCAGCATTTT

abundance: many
v_gene: TRBV7-2
d_gene: NA
j_gene: TRBJ2-3
CDR3aa: CASSLAGRTDTQYF
CDR3nt: TGTGCCAGCAGCTTAGCGGGGCGGACGGATACGCAGTATTTT

abundance: NA
v_gene: TRBV20-1
d_gene: NA
j_gene: TRBJ2-7
CDR3aa: CSARDATSILSYEQYF
CDR3nt: TGCAGTGCTAGAGACGCTACTTCAATTCTCTCCTACGAGCAGTACTTC

abundance: NA
v_gene: TRBV7-4
d_gene: NA
j_gene: TRBJ2-7
CDR3aa: CASSSPTGEAYEQYF
CDR3nt: TGTGCCAGCAGCTCTCCTACGGGAGAAGCCTACGAGCAGTACTTC

abundance: NA
v_gene: TRBV15
d_gene: NA
j_gene: TRBJ2-5
CDR3aa: CATSRDRQETQYF
CDR3nt: TGTGCCACCAGCAGGGACAGACAAGAGACCCAGTACTTC

abundance: NA
v_gene: TRBV6-6
d_gene: TRBD1
j_gene: TRBJ1-1
CDR3aa: CASSYSGGQALAFF
CDR3nt: TGTGCCAGCAGTTACTCAGGCGGACAGGCTTTAGCTTTCTTT

abundance: NA
v_gene: TRBV11-2
d_gene: NA
j_gene: TRBJ1-1
CDR3aa: CASSLYGAEAFF
CDR3nt: TGTGCCAGCAGCTTATACGGGGCTGAAGCTTTCTTT

abundance: NA
v_gene: TRBV18
d_gene: NA
j_gene: TRBJ2-5
CDR3aa: CASSPPQEDTQCF
CDR3nt: TGTGCCAGCTCACCACCGCAAGAAGACACCCAGTGCTTC

abundance: few
v_gene: TRBV28
d_gene: NA
j_gene: TRBJ2-3
CDR3aa: CASSFVAGTDTQYF
CDR3nt: TGTGCCAGCAGTTTCGTAGCGGGCACAGATACGCAGTATTTT

abundance: NA
v_gene: TRBV7-6
d_gene: TRBD1
j_gene: TRBJ1-1
CDR3aa: CASSFGTGTDEAFF
CDR3nt: TGTGCCAGCAGCTTCGGGACAGGGACCGATGAAGCTTTCTTT

abundance: NA
v_gene: TRBV24-1
d_gene: NA
j_gene: TRBJ2-7
CDR3aa: CATSDYNYEQYF
CDR3nt: TGTGCCACCAGTGATTACAACTACGAGCAGTACTTC

abundance: many
v_gene: TRBV7-9
d_gene: NA
j_gene: TRBJ2-7
CDR3aa: CASRESAGERNEQYF
CDR3nt: TGTGCCAGCAGGGAATCAGCAGGGGAACGGAACGAGCAGTACTTC

abundance: NA
v_gene: TRBV27
d_gene: NA
j_gene: TRBJ1-6
CDR3aa: CASSLWQQNNSPLHF
CDR3nt: TGTGCCAGCAGTTTATGGCAGCAAAATAATTCACCCCTCCACTTT

abundance: NA
v_gene: TRBV27
d_gene: NA
j_gene: TRBJ2-1
CDR3aa: CASSFPQAPYNEQFF
CDR3nt: TGTGCCAGCAGTTTCCCCCAGGCTCCCTACAATGAGCAGTTCTTC

abundance: NA
v_gene: TRBV11-2
d_gene: NA
j_gene: TRBJ2-7
CDR3aa: CASSSSEESSYEQYF
CDR3nt: TGTGCCAGCAGCTCCTCGGAGGAGAGCTCCTACGAGCAGTACTTC

abundance: NA
v_gene: TRBV6-2/TRBV6-3
d_gene: NA
j_gene: TRBJ2-1
CDR3aa: CASSLIQGSQREQFF
CDR3nt: TGTGCCAGCAGTCTCATCCAGGGGAGCCAGCGGGAGCAGTTCTTC

abundance: NA
v_gene: TRBV11-2
d_gene: TRBD2
j_gene: TRBJ2-7
CDR3aa: CASSSGLAGGSFYEQYF
CDR3nt: TGTGCCAGCAGTTCGGGACTAGCGGGGGGATCTTTCTACGAGCAGTACTTC

abundance: many
v_gene: TRBV24-1
d_gene: NA
j_gene: TRBJ2-2
CDR3aa: CATSDSREITGELFF
CDR3nt: TGTGCCACCAGTGATTCCCGGGAGATCACCGGGGAGCTGTTTTTT

abundance: NA
v_gene: TRBV29-1
d_gene: NA
j_gene: TRBJ1-1
CDR3aa: CSVINWDGETEAFF
CDR3nt: TGCAGCGTTATAAACTGGGACGGGGAAACTGAAGCTTTCTTT

abundance: NA
v_gene: TRBV7-2
d_gene: TRBD1
j_gene: TRBJ2-7
CDR3aa: CASSQGVSYEQYF
CDR3nt: TGTGCCAGCAGCCAGGGGGTATCCTACGAGCAGTACTTC

abundance: NA
v_gene: TRBV2
d_gene: NA
j_gene: TRBJ2-5
CDR3aa: CASGETQYF
CDR3nt: TGTGCCAGTGGGGAGACCCAGTACTTC

abundance: NA
v_gene: TRBV7-9
d_gene: NA
j_gene: TRBJ2-7
CDR3aa: CASSPLADNYEQYF
CDR3nt: TGTGCCAGCAGCCCGTTAGCGGACAACTACGAGCAGTACTTC

abundance: NA
v_gene: TRBV7-6
d_gene: NA
j_gene: TRBJ2-1
CDR3aa: CASSLARLDEQFF
CDR3nt: TGTGCCAGCAGCTTAGCTAGGTTGGATGAGCAGTTCTTC

abundance: once
v_gene: TRBV7-9
d_gene: TRBD1
j_gene: TRBJ2-7
CDR3aa: CASSLGQGSYGQYF
CDR3nt: TGTGCCAGCAGCTTGGGACAGGGCTCCTACGGGCAGTACTTC

abundance: few
v_gene: TRBV7-6
d_gene: NA
j_gene: TRBJ2-2
CDR3aa: CASSHPNEGRSSGELFF
CDR3nt: TGTGCCAGCAGCCACCCAAATGAGGGACGATCAAGCGGGGAGCTGTTTTTT

abundance: NA
v_gene: TRBV7-6
d_gene: TRBD2
j_gene: TRBJ2-2
CDR3aa: CASSSIGLAGVTGELFF
CDR3nt: TGTGCCAGCAGCTCGATTGGACTAGCGGGGGTTACCGGGGAGCTGTTTTTT

abundance: few
v_gene: TRBV11-2
d_gene: NA
j_gene: TRBJ2-7
CDR3aa: CASSLPPASADYEQYF
CDR3nt: TGTGCCAGCAGCCTACCTCCGGCCAGCGCGGACTACGAGCAGTACTTC

abundance: NA
v_gene: TRBV6-5
d_gene: NA
j_gene: TRBJ1-1
CDR3aa: CASSYSFPPGNTEAFF
CDR3nt: TGTGCCAGCAGTTACTCGTTCCCGCCAGGCAACACTGAAGCTTTCTTT

abundance: NA
v_gene: TRBV20-1
d_gene: NA
j_gene: TRBJ2-5
CDR3aa: CSATDEGNQETQYF
CDR3nt: TGCAGTGCTACCGACGAGGGTAACCAAGAGACCCAGTACTTC

abundance: NA
v_gene: TRBV6-6
d_gene: TRBD1
j_gene: TRBJ2-7
CDR3aa: CASSIGQGAPQYEQYF
CDR3nt: TGTGCCAGCAGTATAGGACAGGGGGCACCCCAATACGAGCAGTACTTC

abundance: NA
v_gene: TRBV6-6
d_gene: NA
j_gene: TRBJ2-7
CDR3aa: CASTQTDSYEQYF
CDR3nt: TGTGCCAGCACTCAGACAGACTCCTACGAGCAGTACTTC

abundance: many
v_gene: TRBV7-6
d_gene: TRBD1
j_gene: TRBJ2-2
CDR3aa: CASSLGQGPPGELFF
CDR3nt: TGTGCCAGCAGCTTGGGACAGGGGCCGCCCGGGGAGCTGTTTTTT

abundance: NA
v_gene: TRBV6-8
d_gene: TRBD1
j_gene: TRBJ2-3
CDR3aa: CARRGSTGHGDTQYF
CDR3nt: TGTGCCAGAAGGGGGTCGACAGGGCACGGGGATACGCAGTATTTT

abundance: once
v_gene: TRBV6-5
d_gene: NA
j_gene: TRBJ2-2
CDR3aa: CASSYPGPTGELFF
CDR3nt: TGTGCCAGCAGTTACCCAGGGCCCACCGGGGAGCTGTTTTTT

abundance: few
v_gene: TRBV14
d_gene: NA
j_gene: TRBJ2-5
CDR3aa: CASSQDSGELETQYF
CDR3nt: TGTGCCAGCAGCCAAGATTCAGGGGAACTAGAGACCCAGTACTTC

abundance: few
v_gene: TRBV12-3/TRBV12-4
d_gene: NA
j_gene: TRBJ1-4
CDR3aa: CASSPSAEFSNEKLFF
CDR3nt: TGTGCCAGCAGCCCCTCGGCAGAATTCTCTAATGAAAAACTGTTTTTT

abundance: few
v_gene: TRBV7-6
d_gene: NA
j_gene: TRBJ2-7
CDR3aa: CASSPSERYEQYF
CDR3nt: TGTGCCAGCAGCCCTAGCGAGCGATACGAGCAGTACTTC

abundance: NA
v_gene: TRBV29-1
d_gene: NA
j_gene: TRBJ2-1
CDR3aa: CSAMGNEQFF
CDR3nt: TGCAGCGCCATGGGCAATGAGCAGTTCTTC

abundance: few
v_gene: TRBV27
d_gene: TRBD1
j_gene: TRBJ1-1
CDR3aa: CASSRPGQGNTEAFF
CDR3nt: TGTGCCAGCAGCCGCCCAGGACAGGGGAACACTGAAGCTTTCTTT

abundance: few
v_gene: TRBV7-6
d_gene: NA
j_gene: TRBJ2-1
CDR3aa: CASSLLLYNEQFF
CDR3nt: TGTGCCAGCAGCCTCCTCCTATACAATGAGCAGTTCTTC

abundance: many
v_gene: TRBV18
d_gene: TRBD2
j_gene: TRBJ2-1
CDR3aa: CASSPSGLAGISNEQFF
CDR3nt: TGTGCCAGCTCACCGTCTGGACTAGCGGGGATTTCCAATGAGCAGTTCTTC

abundance: few
v_gene: TRBV27
d_gene: TRBD1
j_gene: TRBJ2-5
CDR3aa: CASTGTGEETQYF
CDR3nt: TGTGCCAGCACCGGGACAGGGGAAGAGACCCAGTACTTC

abundance: NA
v_gene: TRBV12-3/TRBV12-4
d_gene: NA
j_gene: TRBJ2-7
CDR3aa: CASSLQGREQYF
CDR3nt: TGTGCCAGCAGTCTACAGGGTCGGGAGCAGTACTTC

abundance: NA
v_gene: TRBV4-1
d_gene: TRBD1
j_gene: TRBJ2-3
CDR3aa: CASSQDWDRIDTQYF
CDR3nt: TGCGCCAGCAGCCAAGATTGGGACAGAATAGATACGCAGTATTTT

abundance: NA
v_gene: TRBV6-6
d_gene: NA
j_gene: TRBJ2-4
CDR3aa: CASSYEGAKNIQYF
CDR3nt: TGTGCCAGCAGTTACGAAGGGGCCAAAAACATTCAGTACTTC

abundance: few
v_gene: TRBV7-2
d_gene: NA
j_gene: TRBJ2-7
CDR3aa: CASSSTGVLDEQYF
CDR3nt: TGTGCCAGCAGCTCGACAGGTGTTTTGGACGAGCAGTACTTC

abundance: NA
v_gene: TRBV7-6
d_gene: NA
j_gene: TRBJ2-5
CDR3aa: CASSLSQGQETQYF
CDR3nt: TGTGCCAGCAGCTTAAGCCAGGGCCAAGAGACCCAGTACTTC

abundance: NA
v_gene: TRBV7-3
d_gene: NA
j_gene: TRBJ1-4
CDR3aa: CASSSEKLFF
CDR3nt: TGTGCCAGCAGCTCTGAAAAACTGTTTTTT

abundance: NA
v_gene: TRBV9
d_gene: NA
j_gene: TRBJ1-1
CDR3aa: CASSVGGERPFF
CDR3nt: TGTGCCAGCAGCGTAGGTGGGGAGAGGCCTTTCTTT

abundance: many
v_gene: TRBV6-2/TRBV6-3
d_gene: TRBD2
j_gene: TRBJ2-1
CDR3aa: CASRLLAGLNNEQFF
CDR3nt: TGTGCCAGCAGATTACTAGCGGGCTTAAACAATGAGCAGTTCTTC

abundance: once
v_gene: TRBV7-4
d_gene: TRBD2
j_gene: TRBJ2-7
CDR3aa: CASSLLQGGDYEKYF
CDR3nt: TGTGCCAGCAGCCTTCTCCAGGGCGGGGACTACGAGAAGTACTTC

abundance: few
v_gene: TRBV15
d_gene: NA
j_gene: TRBJ1-1
CDR3aa: CATSRSAGGNTEAFF
CDR3nt: TGTGCCACCAGCAGGTCGGCAGGAGGCAACACTGAAGCTTTCTTT

abundance: NA
v_gene: TRBV28
d_gene: TRBD2
j_gene: TRBJ2-1
CDR3aa: CASRSPGLAGRASYNEQFF
CDR3nt: TGTGCCAGCCGATCCCCGGGACTAGCGGGTCGCGCCTCCTACAATGAGCAGTTCTTC